This T cell receptor (beta chain) was captured in a study of CD8 T cells in ankylosing spondylitis. Findings and caveats of the study: Disease-linked clones displayed a CD8+ phenotype and appeared relatively rarely in peripheral blood. Significantly higher representation of disease-linked clones was reported for matched ankylosing spondylitis synovial fluid. Certain motif variants had earlier been reported in reactive arthritis synovial fluid and blood. A TCR beta motif of 8 or 9 highly homologous variants appeared characteristic of ankylosing spondylitis blood.

Quantitative 5'-RACE was performed with molecular barcodes, and it yielded the TCR beta libraries. In TCRdb, the 5' RACE reads were re-called with MiXCR into one record per CDR3 protein. This table holds 700,000 or so distinct CDR3 sequences, about 20% found once. This clonotype was detected a few times. What it binds is unknown. The origin of this receptor is a male donor with ankylosing spondylitis. Material: blood, either unsorted or a sorted T cell fraction (not recorded which).

CDR3 nucleotide sequence: TGTGCCAGCAGTTTGAGGACACCCACAGATACGCAGTATTTT. Encoded protein: CASSLRTPTDTQYF. The rearrangement links TRBV12-3 or TRBV12-4 to TRBJ2-3; possible D gene TRBD1, 5 bases. There are 14 residues in the CDR3. V lost 3 bases and J lost 2, with 9 bases in between.